The 26 T cell receptor beta chains listed next were all sequenced from one sample in a study of T cell responses to AZD1222 COVID-19 vaccine. TCRdb's table, derived via immunoSEQ multiplex PCR, lists solely in-frame clones and lacks some. This sample has roughly 160,000 clones, with 90% to 95% found just once. The source material was peripheral blood, sampled on day 0 of AZD1222 vaccination. These receptors were obtained from an adult in good health.

This chain links TRBV30 with TRBJ1-2; unclear D gene. V dropped 3 bases and J dropped 9 bases, with 11 bases sitting between them. Germline lookup yields CDR1 GTSNPN and CDR2 SVGIG (reference sequence). This CDR3 has 11 residues. The CDR3 loop is CAWSEVWSYTF. CDR3 nucleotide sequence: TGTGCCTGGAGCGAGGTTTGGAGCTACACCTTC.

The rearrangement links TRBV13 to TRBJ1-1, with D perhaps TRBD1 (5 bases). Germline V lookup: CDR1 PRHDT, CDR2 FYEKMQ (reference sequence). Trimming removed 4 bases at V and 3 bases at J, with 12 bases between. The CDR3 length is 14 residues. The CDR3 here is CASSYRNSHTEAFF. DNA for the CDR3: TGTGCCAGCAGCTACAGGAATTCACACACTGAAGCTTTCTTT.

Only one count was recorded for this clone. The V gene is TRBV19, the J gene TRBJ2-7; the D call may be TRBD1 or TRBD2 (5 bases each). Germline assignment: CDR1 LNHDA and CDR2 SQIVND (reference sequence). The CDR3 runs to 13 residues. V was clipped by 2 bases and J by 7 bases, with 12 bases between them. CDR3 region: CASSINRGEEQYF. CDR3 bases: TGTGCCAGTAGTATAAATAGAGGGGAAGAGCAGTACTTC.

The chain combines TRBV14 with TRBJ1-1, with no clear D. Germline assignment: CDR1 SGHDN and CDR2 FVKESK. The CDR3 length is 13 residues. V lost 4 bases, J lost 0 bases, and 6 bases lay in between. CDR3: CASSRQLNTEAFF. CDR3 nucleotides: TGTGCCAGCAGCCGGCAGCTGAACACTGAAGCTTTCTTT.

V gene TRBV9 combines with J gene TRBJ2-1, with D possibly matching TRBD2 (6 bases). Germline V gene sequence: CDR1 SGDLS, CDR2 YYNGEE. The CDR3 covers 16 residues. The ends were cut back, 0 bases at V and 6 bases at J, with 16 bases in the middle. CDR3 in DNA: TGTGCCAGCAGCGTAGGGGCGGGGATCGCTCGCAATGAGCAGTTCTTC. Its protein is CASSVGAGIARNEQFF. Full variable domain (rest looked up from reference TRBV9 and TRBJ2-1): DSGVTQTPKHLITATGQRVTLRCSPRSGDLSVYWYQQSLDQGLQFLIQYYNGEERAKGNILERFSAQQFPDLHSELNLSSLELGDSALYFCASSVGAGIARNEQFFGPGTRLTVL.

The chain employs TRBV7-9 and TRBJ1-2; no reliable D call. CDR3 length: 15 residues. Looked up from germline, CDR1 is SEHNR and CDR2 is FQNEAQ (reference sequence). Trimming took off 5 bases at V and 4 bases at J, with 17 bases between the two ends. The CDR3 protein is CASSKAVGILYGYTF. The CDR3 DNA reads TGTGCCAGCAGCAAGGCCGTGGGGATACTCTATGGCTACACCTTC.

The chain carries TRBV11-2 and TRBJ1-5, with a possible D match to TRBD1 (6 bases). The CDR3 spans 16 residues. Germline values: CDR1 SGHAT, CDR2 FQNNGV. V was trimmed by 5 bases and J by 2 bases, leaving 16 bases between them. The CDR3 reads CASSLGQLGRNQPQHF. The CDR3 bases are TGTGCCAGCAGCCTCGGACAGCTCGGGCGCAATCAGCCCCAGCATTTT.

The rearrangement uses TRBV5-4 and TRBJ2-7, with D possibly being TRBD1 or TRBD2 (5 bases each). Germline V CDR1 and CDR2: SGHNT, YYREEE (reference sequence). Trimming left V 3 bases short and J 3 bases short, with 13 bases between. This CDR3 has 14 amino acids. This chain's CDR3 is CASSSGTTLYEQYF. CDR3 DNA: TGTGCCAGCAGCTCCGGGACGACCCTCTACGAGCAGTACTTC.

A single count supports this clone. This sequence joins TRBV12-3 or TRBV12-4 and TRBJ2-5, with D possibly TRBD1 on 6 matching bases. CDR3 length: 13 residues. V was trimmed by 6 bases and J by 0 bases, leaving 8 bases between them. CDR3 nucleotides: TGTGCCAGCAGACAGGGCAACCAAGAGACCCAGTACTTC. This sequence encodes CASRQGNQETQYF.

This chain uses TRBV2 with TRBJ1-3; D not certain. Germline CDR1 reads SNHLY; CDR2 reads FYNNEI. The CDR3 covers 13 residues. V lost 6 bases and J 9 bases, leaving 15 bases between the germline ends. For the CDR3, the DNA is TGTGCCAGCAGGACCGGCGAAGGCCGCACCATATATTTT. It is translated as CASRTGEGRTIYF.

This clone has a single count. Within the sample, other DNA sequences also encode this same CDR3. V and J are TRBV18 and TRBJ1-1; perhaps TRBD1 as D (5 bases). The germline V and J ends were trimmed by 3 bases and 1 base, with 6 bases remaining between them. The V gene's germline CDR1 is KGHSH and CDR2 LQKENI. The CDR3 contains 13 residues. The CDR3 sequence: CASSPQGNTEAFF. As DNA, the CDR3 is TGTGCCAGCTCACCTCAGGGGAACACTGAAGCTTTCTTT.

The chain carries TRBV19 and TRBJ1-5; D is possibly TRBD1 (5 bases). CDR1 and CDR2 (germline): LNHDA, SQIVND (reference sequence). Trimming stripped 4 bases from V and 1 base from J, with 14 bases between. There are 16 residues in the CDR3. The CDR3 nucleotides read TGTGCCAGTAGTAGAAGGAAGGGGATGAGCAATCAGCCCCAGCATTTT. It translates to CASSRRKGMSNQPQHF.

This clone has a handful of counts. V and J are TRBV28 and TRBJ1-3; the D gene is possibly TRBD1 (6 bases). Germline V gives CDR1 MDHEN, CDR2 SYDVKM. Deletions cut 6 bases from V and 0 bases from J, with 6 bases between. There are 13 residues in the CDR3. CDR3 nucleotides: TGTGCCAGCAGACAGGGCTCTGGAAACACCATATATTTT. Its protein is CASRQGSGNTIYF.

The chain is built from TRBV5-1 and TRBJ1-1, with D possibly being TRBD1 (6 bases). Trimming shortened V by 4 bases and J by 8 bases, and 12 bases separated the two germline ends. In germline, CDR1 is SGHRS, CDR2 YFSETQ. This CDR3 region has 12 residues. DNA for the CDR3: TGCGCCAGCAGCGAAGACAGGTTAGAAGCTTTCTTT. It translates to CASSEDRLEAFF. Looking up the rest from reference TRBV5-1 and TRBJ1-1 gives the full variable domain: KAGVTQTPRYLIKTRGQQVTLSCSPISGHRSVSWYQQTPGQGLQFLFEYFSETQRNKGNFPGRFSGRQFSNSRSEMNVSTLELGDSALYLCASSEDRLEAFFGQGTRLTVV.

The gene calls are TRBV27 and TRBJ2-2; 11 nucleotides align to TRBD2. V lost 6 bases and J lost 5; bases outside the gene matches: 8. There are 16 residues in the CDR3. Germline CDR1 and CDR2: MNHEY and SMNVEV (reference sequence). CDR3 in amino acids: CASRRTSGRGTGELFF. The CDR3 nucleotides are TGTGCCAGCAGGCGCACTAGCGGGAGAGGGACCGGGGAGCTGTTTTTT.

This chain uses TRBV5-1 with TRBJ2-3; 11 positions agree with TRBD2. This CDR3 is 15 amino acids long. Germline trimming cut 7 bases from V and 3 bases from J; bases unmatched to any gene: 7. CDR1 is SGHRS, CDR2 YFSETQ, per germline. The CDR3 is CASSLLAGVTDTQYF. CDR3 DNA sequence: TGCGCCAGCTCCCTACTAGCGGGAGTTACAGATACGCAGTATTTT.

The chain carries TRBV18 and TRBJ1-5, with D possibly being TRBD1 (6 bases). The ends were cut back, 8 bases at V and 2 bases at J, with 10 bases in the middle. The germline CDR1 and CDR2 sequences are KGHSH and LQKENI. This CDR3 spans 13 amino acids. The CDR3 protein is CASAAGGNQPQHF. The CDR3 coding sequence is TGTGCCAGCGCGGCAGGGGGCAATCAGCCCCAGCATTTT.

V usage is TRBV2 and J usage is TRBJ1-1; D uncertain. CDR3 size: 12 residues. The V end was cut by 4 bases, the J end by 10 bases, with 13 bases between. The V gene's germline CDR1 is SNHLY and CDR2 FYNNEI. The CDR3 region is CASSGVGSGAFF. Written as DNA, the CDR3 is TGTGCCAGCAGTGGTGTAGGGTCGGGAGCTTTCTTT.

The chain joins TRBV27 to TRBJ2-6; 10 nucleotides match TRBD1. This CDR3 has 18 residues. Trimming at V came to 5 bases and at J to 0 bases, leaving 7 bases not matched to a gene. From germline, CDR1 is MNHEY and CDR2 SMNVEV (reference sequence). CDR3 bases: TGTGCCAGCAGTAGGCTCTGGGACAGGGGCTCTGGGGCCAACGTCCTGACTTTC. Translating it yields CASSRLWDRGSGANVLTF.

This chain links TRBV28 with TRBJ1-2; no firm D call. Germline CDR1 MDHEN, CDR2 SYDVKM. The CDR3 contains 15 residues. The V and J ends lost 7 bases and 6 bases respectively, with 21 bases between them. The CDR3 sequence: CASTRGGQFGDGYTF. In DNA form, the CDR3 reads TGTGCCAGCACCCGGGGTGGGCAATTCGGAGATGGCTACACCTTC.

This rearrangement joins TRBV4-1 to TRBJ1-1, with D perhaps TRBD1 (5 bases). Germline V gene sequence: CDR1 MGHRA, CDR2 YSYEKL. The CDR3 consists of 13 residues. Trimming took off 4 bases at V and 5 bases at J, with 11 bases between the two ends. CDR3 residues: CASSPRVRTEAFF. DNA for the CDR3: TGCGCCAGCAGCCCCAGGGTGAGGACTGAAGCTTTCTTT.

This chain connects TRBV7-9 to TRBJ2-3, with 12 positions matching TRBD2. V was pared by 0 bases and J by 4 bases, with 2 bases of the junction left unmatched. The CDR3 is 16 amino acids. The germline V gene has CDR1 SEHNR and CDR2 FQNEAQ (reference sequence). CDR3 sequence: CASSLATSGSADTQYF. The CDR3 DNA follows: TGTGCCAGCAGCTTAGCGACTAGCGGGAGCGCAGATACGCAGTATTTT.

The chain is built from TRBV14 and TRBJ1-1, with unresolved D. The CDR3 extends over 13 amino acids. V dropped 4 bases and J dropped 2 bases, with 8 bases sitting between them. Per the germline V gene, CDR1 is SGHDN and CDR2 is FVKESK. The CDR3 sequence is CASSRTTNTEAFF. DNA for the CDR3: TGTGCCAGCAGCCGCACGACCAACACTGAAGCTTTCTTT.

In this sample, this clone turned up once. The chain has TRBV12-3 or TRBV12-4 and TRBJ1-1; D not certain. V dropped 7 bases and J dropped 7 bases, with 10 bases sitting between them. This CDR3 has 11 residues. CDR3 DNA: TGTGCCAGCACCCTTGGTAATGAAGCTTTCTTT. It codes for CASTLGNEAFF.

The V call is TRBV4-1, the J call TRBJ2-2; 11 bases map to TRBD2. The CDR3 is 16 residues long. CDR1 is MGHRA, CDR2 YSYEKL, per germline. Trimming took 5 bases from V and 2 from J; bases not matched to a gene: 4. CDR3 nucleotide sequence: TGCGCCAGCAGCGCAACTAGCGGGAGCAACACCGGGGAGCTGTTTTTT. This encodes CASSATSGSNTGELFF.

The chain links TRBV11-2 to TRBJ1-2, with D maybe TRBD1 (5 bases). Per the germline V gene, CDR1 is SGHAT and CDR2 is FQNNGV. CDR3 length: 14 amino acids. Trimming cost V 4 bases and J 0 bases, with 9 bases left between them. The CDR3: CASSWGSSNYGYTF. The CDR3 DNA follows: TGTGCCAGCAGCTGGGGCAGCTCTAACTATGGCTACACCTTC.